This TCR beta chain was found in a study of T cell responses to AZD1222 COVID-19 vaccine. Study-wide findings and caveats: Clonal diversity was possibly underestimated, and the donors were mostly white British, with more females. The study sampled repertoires only after the peak T cell response. Vaccine-related CD4 TCRs covered spike, predominating at 160-218 and 743-854.

The CDR3 is 17 residues long. V was clipped by 5 bases and J by 0 bases, with 19 bases between them. Germline V CDR1 and CDR2: SGHTA, FQGTGA. Clones were sequenced by immunoSEQ multiplex PCR, and TCRdb holds only the in-frame ones, with some missing. The table lists about 96,000 clones, roughly nine tenths of them singletons. Concerning this clone: What it binds is unknown.

This clonotype was sampled from an adult in good health. V and J are TRBV7-3 and TRBJ1-1; D gene ambiguous. Specimen: peripheral blood, collected on day 0 of AZD1222 vaccination. CDR3: CASSIVKSLTMNTEAFF. CDR3 nucleotides: TGTGCCAGCAGCATTGTGAAGAGTTTGACCATGAACACTGAAGCTTTCTTT.